The clone carrying this T cell receptor beta chain was seen once. This sample stems from a study of blood T cell repertoires in COVID-19. At the level of the study: The study drew acute and convalescent COVID-19 samples from the United States, Italy and Spain. PBMCs, B-cell-depleted T cells, or T cells were the source of the cDNA or gDNA that made up the material.

Germline V CDR1 and CDR2: MNHEY, SVGAGI. The CDR3 has 15 amino acids. V lost 6 bases, J lost 7 bases, and 8 bases stayed unmatched. As handled by the study authors: Reference gene primer amplification yielded estimated nucleated cell counts. Data came from immunoSEQ multiplex PCR; TCRdb stores just in-frame clones and leaves some out. V and J calls and clone size are given by that table; D and trimming were obtained from the DNA. Of approximately 200,000 clones listed, roughly nine tenths are singletons. The receptor was isolated from a man in his 70s with acute or convalescent COVID-19. The chain is built from TRBV6-5 and TRBJ2-1; TRBD2 matches at 11 bases. Source material: peripheral blood. The CDR3 DNA sequence: TGTGCCAGCAGACCAGGGACTAGCGGTTTGAATGAGCAGTTCTTC. Translation gives CASRPGTSGLNEQFF.